A single sample gave rise to the 19 T cell receptor beta chains below, sequenced in a study of cytomegalovirus exposure and HLA in healthy donors. The PCR contained 60 Vbeta and 13 Jbeta primers. Profiling relied on immunoSEQ multiplex PCR, and the TCRdb table lists in-frame clones only, not all of them. The sample has about 140,000 clones, approximately 10% seen once. Material for sequencing was PBMCs. The receptor set was obtained from a woman aged 40 to 55 in good health and CMV-seropositive.

This sequence joins TRBV5-6 and TRBJ2-3; the D gene is possibly TRBD1 (6 bases). There are 15 residues in the CDR3. CDR1 and CDR2 (germline): SGHDT, YYEEEE. Trimming took 4 bases from V and 3 from J, leaving 15 bases between them. CDR3 sequence: CASSPGQGWTDTQYF. The CDR3 nucleotides read TGTGCCAGCAGCCCGGGGCAGGGGTGGACAGATACGCAGTATTTT.

This clone was detected only a few times. The chain combines TRBV6-1 with TRBJ2-7; unclear D gene. CDR1 is MNHNS, CDR2 SASEGT, per germline. The V end was cut by 7 bases, the J end by 0 bases, with 13 bases between. This CDR3 has 14 amino acids. CDR3 nucleotides: TGTGCCAGCATCTTGGGCCGAGCCTCCTACGAGCAGTACTTC. It specifies CASILGRASYEQYF.

The chain combines TRBV29-1 with TRBJ1-2, with a weak D call TRBD1 (5 bases). Germline lookup yields CDR1 SQVTM and CDR2 ANQGSEA. Trimming pared 3 bases from V and 8 bases from J, leaving 16 bases between. The CDR3 runs to 13 residues. The CDR3 DNA follows: TGCAGCGTTGACGGTCGGGGGATAGGGGGCTACACCTTC. It translates to CSVDGRGIGGYTF.

V gene TRBV5-1 combines with J gene TRBJ2-1; 13 nucleotides match TRBD2. The CDR3 covers 15 residues. Germline V gene data show CDR1 as SGHRS and CDR2 as YFSETQ. The trim removed 1 base at V and 6 bases at J, leaving 1 base unmatched. The CDR3 nucleotides are TGCGCCAGCAGCTTGAGGACTAGCGGGGGCAATGAGCAGTTCTTC. Translation: CASSLRTSGGNEQFF. The full variable domain, its missing parts supplied by reference TRBV5-1 and TRBJ2-1, is KAGVTQTPRYLIKTRGQQVTLSCSPISGHRSVSWYQQTPGQGLQFLFEYFSETQRNKGNFPGRFSGRQFSNSRSEMNVSTLELGDSALYLCASSLRTSGGNEQFFGPGTRLTVL.

This clone was observed a few times. The rearrangement links TRBV7-6 to TRBJ2-5, with no clear D. CDR3 length equals 14 residues. Trimming took off 4 bases at V and 2 bases at J, with 11 bases between the two ends. Looked up from germline, CDR1 is SGHVS and CDR2 is FNYEAQ. CDR3 loop: CASSSTLRQETQYF. DNA for the CDR3: TGTGCCAGCAGCTCCACCCTCCGGCAAGAGACCCAGTACTTC. Filled out from reference TRBV7-6 and TRBJ2-5, the complete variable domain reads GAGVSQSPRYKVTKRGQDVALRCDPISGHVSLYWYRQALGQGPEFLTYFNYEAQQDKSGLPNDRFSAERPEGSISTLTIQRTEQRDSAMYRCASSSTLRQETQYFGPGTRLLVL.

This clone was counted only a few times. The rearrangement links TRBV2 to TRBJ2-3; 8 nucleotides line up with TRBD2. Germline V lookup: CDR1 SNHLY, CDR2 FYNNEI. V shed 7 bases, J shed 7 bases, and the junction held 10 bases outside the gene matches. The CDR3 covers 14 residues. CDR3 loop: CASIAGGPANTQYF. CDR3 sequence (DNA): TGTGCCAGCATCGCGGGGGGTCCAGCTAATACGCAGTATTTT.

The chain carries TRBV2 and TRBJ2-7; 9 bases fit TRBD1. Germline V gene data show CDR1 as SNHLY and CDR2 as FYNNEI. The V gene end was trimmed by 7 bases and the J gene end by 6 bases; junction bases not matched to a gene: 16. This CDR3 has 16 amino acids. CDR3 region: CASTPKSGTGIGEQYF. CDR3 in DNA: TGTGCCAGCACTCCGAAATCCGGGACAGGGATCGGCGAGCAGTACTTC.

The gene calls are TRBV19 and TRBJ1-2; no clear D gene. This CDR3 is built from 12 residues. Germline CDR1 is LNHDA and CDR2 is SQIVND (reference sequence). V was cut by 1 base and J by 10 bases, with 10 bases left in between. The CDR3 nucleotides read TGTGCCAGTAGTATAGTGCCCGGGTCCTACACCTTC. Encoded protein: CASSIVPGSYTF.

This clone has just a few counts. The chain is built from TRBV2 and TRBJ2-5; a weak D match, TRBD1 (6 bases). Trimming shortened V by 11 bases and J by 8 bases, and 21 bases separated the two germline ends. The CDR3 sequence is 13 residues long. The V gene's germline CDR1 is SNHLY and CDR2 FYNNEI. The DNA of the CDR3 is TGTGCCGGAAGATACGAATCAGGGGTAACCCAGTACTTC. Encoded protein: CAGRYESGVTQYF.

This clone was found a few times. The V gene is TRBV27, the J gene TRBJ1-1, with 8 bases identical to TRBD1. CDR3 length: 17 residues. The germline V gene encodes CDR1 MNHEY and CDR2 SMNVEV (reference sequence). The V segment lost 1 base and the J segment 3 bases; nucleotides outside the gene matches: 10. DNA of the CDR3: TGTGCCAGCAGTTTATGGGGGGCAGGGGGCGGTTACACTGAAGCTTTCTTT. Its translation: CASSLWGAGGGYTEAFF.

The chain combines TRBV5-1 with TRBJ1-4; D remains ambiguous. V lost 0 bases, J lost 3 bases, and 9 bases lay in between. The CDR3 loop spans 15 amino acids. From germline, CDR1 is SGHRS and CDR2 YFSETQ. The CDR3 DNA reads as TGCGCCAGCAGCTTGGTGGGCAGCCCTAATGAAAAACTGTTTTTT. Encoded protein: CASSLVGSPNEKLFF. Drawing the rest from reference TRBV5-1 and TRBJ1-4, the complete variable domain is KAGVTQTPRYLIKTRGQQVTLSCSPISGHRSVSWYQQTPGQGLQFLFEYFSETQRNKGNFPGRFSGRQFSNSRSEMNVSTLELGDSALYLCASSLVGSPNEKLFFGSGTQLSVL.

The chain recombines TRBV9 with TRBJ1-2; 7 nucleotides align to TRBD1. The CDR3 is 15 residues long. The junction had 12 bases not matched to a gene; V was cut back by 7 bases and J by 3 bases. Germline CDR1 reads SGDLS; CDR2 reads YYNGEE. CDR3 sequence: CASSPGATGDYGYTF. The CDR3 DNA is TGTGCCAGCTCGCCGGGGGCAACAGGGGACTATGGCTACACCTTC. The complete variable domain, with remaining parts taken from reference TRBV9 and TRBJ1-2, reads DSGVTQTPKHLITATGQRVTLRCSPRSGDLSVYWYQQSLDQGLQFLIQYYNGEERAKGNILERFSAQQFPDLHSELNLSSLELGDSALYFCASSPGATGDYGYTFGSGTRLTVV.

The chain carries TRBV4-3 and TRBJ2-2, with D unclear. Germline V gives CDR1 LGHNA, CDR2 YSLEER. The CDR3 is 14 amino acids. V was cut by 2 bases and J by 0 bases, with 4 bases left in between. The CDR3 spells CASSQRSNTGELFF. In DNA form, the CDR3 reads TGCGCCAGCAGCCAACGTTCGAACACCGGGGAGCTGTTTTTT.

V usage is TRBV12-5 and J usage is TRBJ2-1; 9 bases match TRBD2. This CDR3 is 15 amino acids long. J gave up 4 bases and V 4 bases, and 5 bases lay outside the gene matches. Per the germline V gene, CDR1 is LGHNT and CDR2 is FRNRAP. This chain's CDR3 is CASGSQRGAYNEQFF. CDR3 nucleotide sequence: TGTGCTAGTGGTTCTCAGCGGGGGGCTTACAATGAGCAGTTCTTC.

This clone was counted only a few times. The J gene is TRBJ2-7, the V gene TRBV6-5, with a weak D call TRBD2 (6 bases). The CDR3 is made up of 14 amino acids. V was trimmed by 6 bases and J by 2 bases, leaving 14 bases between them. Looked up from germline, CDR1 is MNHEY and CDR2 is SVGAGI. CDR3 residues: CASSQAGLTYEQYF. The CDR3 DNA sequence: TGTGCCAGCAGCCAAGCCGGACTAACCTACGAGCAGTACTTC.

The chain couples TRBV25-1 to TRBJ1-2; D is ambiguous. CDR3 length equals 13 residues. The germline CDR1 and CDR2 sequences are MGHDK and SYGVNS. V was cut by 2 bases and J by 10 bases, with 14 bases left in between. CDR3 loop: CASSESPTDVYTF. CDR3 bases: TGTGCCAGCAGTGAAAGCCCTACAGACGTCTACACCTTC.

The chain employs TRBV29-1 and TRBJ1-1; the D gene is possibly TRBD1 (6 bases). CDR3 size: 12 residues. Germline lookup yields CDR1 SQVTM and CDR2 ANQGSEA. V dropped 7 bases and J dropped 0 bases, with 9 bases sitting between them. DNA for the CDR3: TGCAGCGCCGGACAGCTGAACACTGAAGCTTTCTTT. Translating gives CSAGQLNTEAFF.

This clone was observed a few times. The rearrangement joins TRBV5-1 to TRBJ2-2; 8 bases match TRBD2. CDR3 length equals 17 residues. Germline V gene lookup returns CDR1 SGHRS and CDR2 YFSETQ. V dropped 0 bases and J dropped 2; count of bases not matched to a gene: 6. CDR3 in DNA: TGCGCCAGCAGCTTGGATGCCAGCGGGAGTAACACCGGGGAGCTGTTTTTT. Protein sequence: CASSLDASGSNTGELFF.

The chain carries TRBV5-1 and TRBJ1-1; D ambiguous. CDR1 SGHRS and CDR2 YFSETQ come from the germline V gene. V lost 2 bases to trimming and J lost 5 bases, with 13 bases between them. This CDR3 is built from 14 residues. The CDR3 DNA reads TGCGCCAGCAGCTTCGGTGGAGGGATGACTGAAGCTTTCTTT. Translation: CASSFGGGMTEAFF.